In its sample, the clone carrying this T cell receptor (beta chain) was seen a few times. What it recognizes is unknown. Germline-derived CDR1 and CDR2 are MNHEY and SMNVEV (reference sequence). Trimming left V 3 bases short and J 1 base short, with 6 bases between. The CDR3 runs 13 residues. The sample originates from a study of graft-versus-host responses after intestinal transplantation. Study summary: Every recipient had anti-thymocyte globulin induction and about three years of tacrolimus plus steroids.

Whole-study results and caveats: Some GvH clones appeared in ileal mucosa or blood before recipient bone marrow.

Generated by immunoSEQ multiplex PCR, the TCRdb table keeps only in-frame clones and is missing some. The sample lists about 64,000 clones, roughly nine tenths occurring once. This sequence originates from a human donor who was the organ donor for an intestinal transplant. The rearrangement joins TRBV27 to TRBJ1-1; D unresolved. The sample in question was unstimulated CD8+ T cells sorted from spleen or lymph node cells, obtained before transplant. The CDR3 nucleotides read TGTGCCAGCAGTTTTGGCGGGAACACTGAAGCTTTCTTT. It yields the protein CASSFGGNTEAFF.